Here is one T cell receptor beta chain with its context. The record originates from a study of cytomegalovirus exposure and HLA in healthy donors. The CDR3 is 15 residues long. Germline lookup yields CDR1 SGHRS and CDR2 YFSETQ. Losses at the gene ends were 0 bases for V and 6 bases for J; bases not matched to a gene: 7. In the PCR, 60 Vbeta and 13 Jbeta primers were used. Clones were sequenced by immunoSEQ multiplex PCR, and TCRdb holds only the in-frame ones, with some missing. The repertoire includes tens of thousands of clones, roughly 72% of them detected once, and over 8.5% sits in the top ten. The chain has TRBV5-1 and TRBJ2-7; 9 nucleotides agree with TRBD2. The sequence came from a woman in her thirties or forties in good health and CMV-seropositive. The sample was PBMCs. CDR3 sequence reads: CASSLGGGASSEQYF. The DNA for the CDR3 is TGCGCCAGCAGCTTGGGCGGGGGGGCCAGCAGCGAGCAGTACTTC.